These 6 T cell receptor beta chains were sequenced from one sample in a study of beta chain features in type 1 diabetes. Broader study findings: All four CD4+ subsets from Type 1 diabetes patients carried moderately but significantly shorter TCRB CDR3s.

These receptors are not linked to any known antigen. Of the isolated RNA, all was reverse transcribed, and so the sequenced material was expressed TCRB transcripts. Assay: immunoSEQ multiplex PCR; the TCRdb copy retains only in-frame clones and omits some. The sample has about 390,000 clones, 9.5% to 10% seen once. Material for sequencing was central memory CD4+ T cells from blood. The receptor source for this set is a man aged 25-40 years with type 1 diabetes.

This clone was seen only a few times. The chain couples TRBV27 to TRBJ2-7, with 8 bases lining up with TRBD1. The junction had 5 bases not matched to a gene; V was cut back by 1 base and J by 3 bases. CDR1 and CDR2 (germline): MNHEY, SMNVEV (reference sequence). This CDR3 comprises 15 residues. The CDR3: CASSLYHDRGYEQYF. The CDR3 region has the DNA TGTGCCAGCAGTTTATACCATGACAGGGGCTACGAGCAGTACTTC.

The V call is TRBV7-8, the J call TRBJ2-5, with D unclear. The tail of the sequence fits TRBJ2-7 better, so the J call may be wrong. Looked up from germline, CDR1 is SGHVS and CDR2 is FQNEAQ. The length of the CDR3 is 13 residues. CDR3 bases: TGTGCCAGCAGCTTGTCAGACTCCTACGAGCAGTACTTC. This encodes CASSLSDSYEQYF.

The J gene is TRBJ2-3, the V gene TRBV4-1; TRBD2 matches 15 bases. The CDR3 sequence is 18 residues long. Germline loops: CDR1 MGHRA, CDR2 YSYEKL. J lost 2 bases, V lost 5 bases, and 8 bases had no gene match. The CDR3 here is CASSSEGLAGGFTDTQYF. The CDR3 nucleotides are TGCGCCAGCAGCTCAGAGGGACTAGCGGGGGGTTTCACAGATACGCAGTATTTT.

The CDR3 nucleotides are TGTGCCAGTAGTATAAGGGCTCCGGGACAGGGGCTAGATACGCAGTATTTT. Translating gives CASSIRAPGQGLDTQYF. The chain employs TRBV19 and TRBJ2-3, with 10 bases identical to TRBD1. V shed 2 bases, J shed 5 bases, and the junction held 10 bases outside the gene matches. This CDR3 is 17 amino acids long. The germline V gene encodes CDR1 LNHDA and CDR2 SQIVND (reference sequence).

This clone was seen only a few times. Other DNA sequences in the sample encode the same CDR3. The CDR3 DNA follows: TGCAGCGTTGGAGAGGGGGCGTTGGACACTGAAGCTTTCTTT. Its translation is CSVGEGALDTEAFF. The chain recombines TRBV29-1 with TRBJ1-1; 7 bases fit TRBD1. Trimming cost V 4 bases and J 3 bases; bases outside gene matches: 8. This CDR3 comprises 14 residues. Germline V gene sequence: CDR1 SQVTM, CDR2 ANQGSEA.

This clone has a count of ten or more. The same CDR3 also results from other DNA sequences found in this sample. V and J are TRBV7-9 and TRBJ2-3; no reliable D call. The CDR3 extends over 13 amino acids. V lost 1 base and J lost 5, with 7 bases in between. Germline V gene data show CDR1 as SEHNR and CDR2 as FQNEAQ (reference sequence). The DNA for the CDR3 is TGTGCCAGCAGCTTAGTGGTTGGAGATACGCAGTATTTT. This gives the protein CASSLVVGDTQYF.